This TCR beta chain was identified during a study of shared clonotypes between healthy human individuals. Whole-study findings and limits: Rarefaction gave evidence that sorted-subset sequencing remained incomplete despite large depth. Against clonotypes common to all four donors, non-shared ones had lower generation probabilities.

Profiled with immunoSEQ multiplex PCR; TCRdb holds only in-frame clones, not every one. The sample records 1,500,000 or so clones, roughly 96% being singletons. Points on this clone: Its antigen is unidentified.

The split of CD4+ cells yielded CD45RA+ naive and CD45RA-negative memory subsets. Sequenced sample: naive CD4+ T cells sorted from blood. Subset noted: CD45RA+ positively selected. The TCR comes from a man in his thirties or forties in good health.

The CDR3 loop is CASQGAVREKLFF. CDR3 nucleotides: TGTGCCAGCCAGGGCGCAGTGCGGGAAAAACTGTTTTTT. The chain combines TRBV2 with TRBJ1-4, with D perhaps matching TRBD1 (5 bases). Germline V lookup: CDR1 SNHLY, CDR2 FYNNEI. V was cut by 8 bases and J by 8 bases, with 15 bases left in between. This CDR3 contains 13 residues.